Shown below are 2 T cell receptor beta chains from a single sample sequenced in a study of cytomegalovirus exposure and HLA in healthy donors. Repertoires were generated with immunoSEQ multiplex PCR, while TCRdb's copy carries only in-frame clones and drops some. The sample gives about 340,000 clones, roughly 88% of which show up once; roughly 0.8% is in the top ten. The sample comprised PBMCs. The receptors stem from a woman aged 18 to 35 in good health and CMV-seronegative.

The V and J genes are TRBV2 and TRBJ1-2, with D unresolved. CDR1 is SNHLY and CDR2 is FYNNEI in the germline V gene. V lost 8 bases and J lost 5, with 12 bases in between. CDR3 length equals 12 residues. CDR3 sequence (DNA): TGTGCCAGCTCCCGGTACCCGTATGGCTACACCTTC. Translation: CASSRYPYGYTF. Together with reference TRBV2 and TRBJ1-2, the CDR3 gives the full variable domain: EPEVTQTPSHQVTQMGQEVILRCVPISNHLYFYWYRQILGQKVEFLVSFYNNEISEKSEIFDDQFSVERPDGSNFTLKIRSTKLEDSAMYFCASSRYPYGYTFGSGTRLTVV.

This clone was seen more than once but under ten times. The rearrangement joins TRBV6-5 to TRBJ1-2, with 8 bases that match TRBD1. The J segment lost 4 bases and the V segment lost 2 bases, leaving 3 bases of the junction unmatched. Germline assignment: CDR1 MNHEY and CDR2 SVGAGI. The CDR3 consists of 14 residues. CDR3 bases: TGTGCCAGCAGTTACGCCACAGGGGGCTATGGCTACACCTTC. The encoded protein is CASSYATGGYGYTF.